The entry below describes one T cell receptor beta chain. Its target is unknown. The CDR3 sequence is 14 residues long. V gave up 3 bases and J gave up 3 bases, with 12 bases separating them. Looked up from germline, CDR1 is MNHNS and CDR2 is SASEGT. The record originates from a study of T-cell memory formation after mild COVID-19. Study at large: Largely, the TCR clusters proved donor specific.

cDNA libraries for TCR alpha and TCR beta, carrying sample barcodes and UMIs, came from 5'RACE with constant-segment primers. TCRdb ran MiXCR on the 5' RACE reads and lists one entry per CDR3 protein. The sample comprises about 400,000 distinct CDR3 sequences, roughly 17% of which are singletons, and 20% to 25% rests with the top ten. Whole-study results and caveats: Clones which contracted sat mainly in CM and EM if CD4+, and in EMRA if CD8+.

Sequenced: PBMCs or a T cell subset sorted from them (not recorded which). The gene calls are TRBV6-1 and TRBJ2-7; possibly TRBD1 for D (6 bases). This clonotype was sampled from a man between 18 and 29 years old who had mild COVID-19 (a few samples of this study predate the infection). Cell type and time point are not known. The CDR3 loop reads CASSDPVRGYEQYV. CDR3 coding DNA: TGTGCCAGCAGTGACCCGGTCAGGGGCTACGAGCAGTACGTC.